The entry below describes one TCR beta chain. The same CDR3 can be traced to other DNA sequences in this sample. Described treatment: oral pan-JAK inhibitor, 5-10 mg twice daily. These data originate in a study of CD8+ T cells in alopecia areata. The ends were cut back, 0 bases at V and 6 bases at J, with 8 bases in the middle. This CDR3 is built from 12 residues. Germline CDR1 GTSNPN, CDR2 SVGIG (reference sequence). Investigators isolated RNA and reverse transcribed it into cDNA to act as the sequencing template. Measured with immunoSEQ multiplex PCR; TCRdb has only the in-frame clones, and not every one. The sample includes about 270,000 clones, about 60% of them seen just once.

This chain uses TRBV30 with TRBJ1-1; D gene uncertain. This clonotype originated in a human donor with alopecia areata. Sequenced material: CD4+ T cells sorted from blood, taken around week 53, from a patient treated with tofacitinib. CDR3 nucleotides: TGTGCCTGGAGTGTGGGTGGCCCTGAAGCTTTCTTT. It encodes CAWSVGGPEAFF.